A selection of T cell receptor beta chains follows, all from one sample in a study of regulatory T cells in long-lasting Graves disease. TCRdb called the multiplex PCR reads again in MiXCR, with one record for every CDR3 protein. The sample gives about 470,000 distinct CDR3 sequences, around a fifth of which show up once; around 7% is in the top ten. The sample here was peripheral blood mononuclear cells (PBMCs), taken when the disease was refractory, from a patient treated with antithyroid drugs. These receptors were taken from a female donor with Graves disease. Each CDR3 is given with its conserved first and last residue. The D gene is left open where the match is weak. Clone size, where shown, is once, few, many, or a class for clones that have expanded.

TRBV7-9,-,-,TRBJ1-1,TGTGCCAGCAGCTTAGGGGTGGGCGCGAACACTGAAGCTTTCTTT,CASSLGVGANTEAFF
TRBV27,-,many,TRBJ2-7,TGTGCCAGCAGGTTTTTGGGCGGCGAGCAGTACTTC,CASRFLGGEQYF
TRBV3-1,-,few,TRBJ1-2,TGTGCCAGCAGCCCGGAGGGGTCCTATGGCTACACCTTC,CASSPEGSYGYTF
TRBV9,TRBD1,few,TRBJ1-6,TGTGCCAGCAGCGTAGGTTCGGGACAGGATAATTCACCCCTCCACTTT,CASSVGSGQDNSPLHF
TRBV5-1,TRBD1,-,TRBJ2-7,TGCGCCAGCAGCCCCCCTAGGATGGGACAGGGGGCCTACGAGCAGTACTTC,CASSPPRMGQGAYEQYF
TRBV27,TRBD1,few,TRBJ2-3,TGTGCCAGCAGTTCAGGACAGGACACAGATACGCAGTATTTT,CASSSGQDTDTQYF
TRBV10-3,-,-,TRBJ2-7,TGTGCCATCAGCGGTTCGACAGGCGCGCAGTACTTC,CAISGSTGAQYF
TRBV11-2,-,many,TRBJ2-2,TGTGCCAGCAGCGAAGATCTTGCGCGACCCGGGGAGCTGTTTTTT,CASSEDLARPGELFF
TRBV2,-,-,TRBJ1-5,TGTGCCAGCTACCAGGGGAAGGTAGATAGCAATCAGCCCCAGCATTTT,CASYQGKVDSNQPQHF
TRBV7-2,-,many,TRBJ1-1,TGTGCCAGCAGCCCGGGATCGGGTGAAGCTTTCTTT,CASSPGSGEAFF
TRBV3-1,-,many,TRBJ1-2,TGTGCCAGCAGCCAAGATGGGGGGTATGGCTACACCTTC,CASSQDGGYGYTF